This T cell receptor beta chain was found in a study of T cells in Graves' hyperthyroidism and ophthalmopathy. Study details: Before treatment of any kind, peripheral blood was taken at initial diagnosis. Study-level findings and limits: From stable hyperthyroidism, ophthalmopathy was separated by a 13 V-J model. Among thyroid clonotypes expanded above 0.001, most also appeared in blood.

Amplification yielded TCR beta CDR3 regions, with RNA transcripts as the source. First-round RT-PCR targeting the TCR CDR3 was performed with the HTBI primer set. TCRdb itself ran the multiplex PCR reads through MiXCR, one entry per CDR3 protein. The profile shows around 760,000 distinct CDR3 sequences, 30% to 40% of them singletons. CDR1 is ENHRY and CDR2 is SYGVKD in the germline V gene. CDR3 size: 13 residues. About this clonotype itself: Its antigen is not identified. A junction end diverges from the germline sequence, so it may reflect a read error.

Based on clinical symptoms, serum thyroxine and TRAb, thyroid ultrasound and orbital computed tomography, diagnoses were reached. The receptor was isolated from a middle-aged woman with Graves' hyperthyroidism. This sequence joins TRBV10-3 and TRBJ2-7, with 13 bases identical to TRBD2. Sequenced: blood. The DNA of the CDR3 is TGCGGGACGCGGACTAGCGGGAGATACGAGCAGTACTTC. Protein: CGTRTSGRYEQYF.